The present T cell receptor beta chain was sequenced within a study of T cell clonality in common variable immunodeficiency. Study conclusions and caveats: In common variable immunodeficiency, TCR beta chains reportedly carried fewer deletions and N-nucleotide insertions. CVID subjects had higher TCRbeta clonality than healthy controls, most marked in about a third.

Heparinized whole blood, about 5 to 9 ml, came from each donor. Germline V CDR1 and CDR2: GTSNPN, SVGIG (reference sequence). This CDR3 has 14 residues. V lost 4 bases and J lost 5, with 15 bases in between. Clones were read by immunoSEQ multiplex PCR, and TCRdb kept only the in-frame ones, dropping some. The sample contains about 26,000 clones, none of them singletons. This clone was counted a few times. No antigen is known for it. Read data end 3 residues before the CDR3 end; the end is taken from the germline J gene. The clonotype was recovered from a human donor with common variable immunodeficiency. The material sequenced was peripheral blood mononuclear cells. The chain links TRBV30 to TRBJ1-3; TRBD1 is a possible D gene (5 bases). The CDR3 sequence is CAWKARERRNTIYF. Incomplete CDR3 DNA: TGTGCCTGGAAGGCCAGGGAAAGGAGAAACACC. The variable domain in full, with the rest retrieved from reference TRBV30 and TRBJ1-3, is SQTIHQWPATLVQPVGSPLSLECTVEGTSNPNLYWYRQAAGRGLQLLFYSVGIGQISSEVPQNLSASRPQDRQFILSSKKLLLSDSGFYLCAWKARERRNTIYFGEGSWLTVV.